This is a list of T cell receptor beta chains from one sample in a study of shared clonotypes between healthy human individuals. Repertoires were generated with immunoSEQ multiplex PCR, while TCRdb's copy carries only in-frame clones and drops some. The sample consists of some 2.3 million clones, just over 90% of them appearing once. The sequenced material came from naive CD4+ T cells from PBMCs. The receptors come from a man younger than 30 in good health. Some clones in this sample may be carry-over from other donors' samples. Both conserved end residues are part of each CDR3. The order of the fields is CDR3 protein, CDR3 DNA, D gene, clone size, V gene, J gene. D genes are given only for firm matches. Only some rows state a clone size, as once, few, many or a class for expanded clones.

cdr3_aa: CATSSQLAGWGDTQYF; cdr3_nt: TGTGCCACCAGCAGTCAACTAGCGGGATGGGGGGATACGCAGTATTTT; d_call: TRBD2; clone_size: .; v_call: TRBV15; j_call: TRBJ2-3
cdr3_aa: CASSFSSPEAFF; cdr3_nt: TGTGCCAGCAGCTTCTCTTCCCCGGAAGCTTTCTTT; d_call: .; clone_size: .; v_call: TRBV2; j_call: TRBJ1-1
cdr3_aa: CASSGTTGTNHEQYF; cdr3_nt: TGTGCCAGCAGCGGGACGACAGGGACCAACCACGAGCAGTACTTC; d_call: TRBD1; clone_size: .; v_call: TRBV7-9; j_call: TRBJ2-7
cdr3_aa: CSAGTPNTEAFF; cdr3_nt: TGCAGCGCCGGGACACCCAACACTGAAGCTTTCTTT; d_call: .; clone_size: .; v_call: TRBV29-1; j_call: TRBJ1-1
cdr3_aa: CASGPRTGKGGANVLTF; cdr3_nt: TGTGCTAGTGGTCCCCGGACAGGGAAAGGTGGGGCCAACGTCCTGACTTTC; d_call: TRBD1; clone_size: .; v_call: TRBV12-5; j_call: TRBJ2-6
cdr3_aa: CASSAGQGETQYF; cdr3_nt: TGCGCCAGCAGCGCGGGACAGGGGGAGACCCAGTACTTC; d_call: TRBD1; clone_size: .; v_call: TRBV5-1; j_call: TRBJ2-5
cdr3_aa: CASSPDSSNQPQHF; cdr3_nt: TGTGCCAGCAGCCCCGACAGTAGCAATCAGCCCCAGCATTTT; d_call: .; clone_size: .; v_call: TRBV16; j_call: TRBJ1-5
cdr3_aa: CASSLDRLIATNEKLFF; cdr3_nt: TGTGCCAGCAGCTTAGATCGGTTAATCGCAACTAATGAAAAACTGTTTTTT; d_call: .; clone_size: .; v_call: TRBV11-2; j_call: TRBJ1-4
cdr3_aa: CASGPGGSRYEQYF; cdr3_nt: TGTGCTAGTGGTCCGGGCGGGAGCCGCTACGAGCAGTACTTC; d_call: TRBD2; clone_size: .; v_call: TRBV12-5; j_call: TRBJ2-7
cdr3_aa: CASSPPAGDEQYF; cdr3_nt: TGTGCCAGCTCACCCCCCGCGGGGGACGAGCAGTACTTC; d_call: TRBD2; clone_size: .; v_call: TRBV18; j_call: TRBJ2-7
cdr3_aa: CATDAWNQPQHF; cdr3_nt: TGTGCCACCGACGCATGGAATCAGCCCCAGCATTTT; d_call: .; clone_size: .; v_call: TRBV19; j_call: TRBJ1-5
cdr3_aa: CASSSGQINYGYTF; cdr3_nt: TGCGCCAGCAGCTCCGGACAGATTAACTATGGCTACACCTTC; d_call: .; clone_size: .; v_call: TRBV5-1; j_call: TRBJ1-2
cdr3_aa: CAGAKGQNIQYF; cdr3_nt: TGTGCCGGCGCGAAGGGACAAAACATTCAGTACTTC; d_call: .; clone_size: .; v_call: TRBV2; j_call: TRBJ2-4
cdr3_aa: CASSAWSDGAPLHF; cdr3_nt: TGTGCCAGCAGCGCGTGGAGTGATGGGGCACCCCTCCACTTT; d_call: .; clone_size: .; v_call: TRBV5-4; j_call: TRBJ1-6
cdr3_aa: CASSPGQGKGQYF; cdr3_nt: TGTGCCAGCTCCCCTGGACAGGGCAAAGGGCAGTACTTC; d_call: TRBD1; clone_size: .; v_call: TRBV18; j_call: TRBJ2-7
cdr3_aa: CASSLGLANEQFF; cdr3_nt: TGTGCCAGCAGCTTAGGGCTAGCCAATGAGCAGTTCTTC; d_call: .; clone_size: .; v_call: TRBV11-2; j_call: TRBJ2-1
cdr3_aa: CASSGRVSYNSPLHF; cdr3_nt: TGTGCCAGCAGCGGACGAGTCTCCTATAATTCACCCCTCCACTTT; d_call: .; clone_size: .; v_call: TRBV5-8; j_call: TRBJ1-6
cdr3_aa: CASSLWQNSYEQYF; cdr3_nt: TGTGCCAGCAGTTTGTGGCAGAATTCCTACGAGCAGTACTTC; d_call: .; clone_size: .; v_call: TRBV28; j_call: TRBJ2-7
cdr3_aa: CASSLPGGGLPGELFF; cdr3_nt: TGTGCCAGCAGCCTCCCCGGGGGGGGGCTCCCCGGGGAGCTGTTTTTT; d_call: TRBD2; clone_size: .; v_call: TRBV7-3; j_call: TRBJ2-2
cdr3_aa: CSTGFQETQYF; cdr3_nt: TGCAGTACAGGATTCCAAGAGACCCAGTACTTC; d_call: .; clone_size: .; v_call: TRBV20-1; j_call: TRBJ2-5
cdr3_aa: CASSLGLRDRGYNEQFF; cdr3_nt: TGTGCCAGCAGCTTAGGGCTAAGGGACAGGGGATACAATGAGCAGTTCTTC; d_call: TRBD1; clone_size: .; v_call: TRBV7-9; j_call: TRBJ2-1
cdr3_aa: CASRDRVYEQYF; cdr3_nt: TGTGCCAGCCGGGACAGGGTCTACGAGCAGTACTTC; d_call: TRBD1; clone_size: .; v_call: TRBV2; j_call: TRBJ2-7
cdr3_aa: CASSYPGHTNTGELFF; cdr3_nt: TGTGCCAGCAGTTACCCGGGACACACGAACACCGGGGAGCTGTTTTTT; d_call: .; clone_size: .; v_call: TRBV6-6; j_call: TRBJ2-2
cdr3_aa: CSVTGATYEQYF; cdr3_nt: TGCAGCGTGACAGGGGCCACCTACGAGCAGTACTTC; d_call: TRBD1; clone_size: .; v_call: TRBV29-1; j_call: TRBJ2-7
cdr3_aa: CASSQTSGSPYEQYF; cdr3_nt: TGCGCCAGCAGCCAAACTAGCGGGAGCCCCTACGAGCAGTACTTC; d_call: TRBD2; clone_size: once; v_call: TRBV4-3; j_call: TRBJ2-7
cdr3_aa: CASSQPAGTAYF; cdr3_nt: TGCGCCAGCAGCCAGCCAGCCGGGACCGCGTACTTC; d_call: .; clone_size: .; v_call: TRBV4-1; j_call: TRBJ2-7
cdr3_aa: CASSYSGTGNGYTF; cdr3_nt: TGTGCCAGCAGTTACTCAGGGACAGGGAATGGCTACACCTTC; d_call: TRBD1; clone_size: .; v_call: TRBV6-5; j_call: TRBJ1-2
cdr3_aa: CASSLRVNNEQFF; cdr3_nt: TGTGCCAGCAGTCTTAGGGTAAACAATGAGCAGTTCTTC; d_call: .; clone_size: .; v_call: TRBV7-7; j_call: TRBJ2-1
cdr3_aa: CASSVAGRTDTQYF; cdr3_nt: TGTGCCAGCAGCGTAGCGGGTCGCACAGATACGCAGTATTTT; d_call: .; clone_size: .; v_call: TRBV9; j_call: TRBJ2-3
cdr3_aa: CASSGLAGGTDTQYF; cdr3_nt: TGTGCCAGCAGTGGACTAGCGGGGGGCACAGATACGCAGTATTTT; d_call: TRBD2; clone_size: .; v_call: TRBV25-1; j_call: TRBJ2-3
cdr3_aa: CARSQQRDRGPSNYGYTF; cdr3_nt: TGTGCCAGAAGCCAACAACGGGACAGGGGGCCTTCTAACTATGGCTACACCTTC; d_call: TRBD1; clone_size: .; v_call: TRBV5-3; j_call: TRBJ1-2
cdr3_aa: CSARQGATQYF; cdr3_nt: TGCAGTGCTAGACAGGGGGCAACCCAGTACTTC; d_call: TRBD1; clone_size: .; v_call: TRBV20-1; j_call: TRBJ2-5
cdr3_aa: CASSLLVGPNYEQYF; cdr3_nt: TGTGCCAGCAGTTTATTGGTGGGACCAAACTACGAGCAGTACTTC; d_call: .; clone_size: once; v_call: TRBV27; j_call: TRBJ2-7
cdr3_aa: CASSRRGSGVQFF; cdr3_nt: TGTGCCAGCAGCAGGAGAGGGAGCGGCGTGCAGTTCTTC; d_call: .; clone_size: .; v_call: TRBV21-1; j_call: TRBJ2-1
cdr3_aa: CASSQVLGGGTDTQYF; cdr3_nt: TGTGCCAGCAGCCAAGTCCTGGGAGGAGGGACAGATACGCAGTATTTT; d_call: .; clone_size: .; v_call: TRBV4-2; j_call: TRBJ2-3
cdr3_aa: CASSPGGTYGYTF; cdr3_nt: TGTGCCAGCTCACCAGGGGGGACCTATGGCTACACCTTC; d_call: .; clone_size: .; v_call: TRBV18; j_call: TRBJ1-2
cdr3_aa: CASSWGVQETQYF; cdr3_nt: TGTGCCAGCTCTTGGGGGGTCCAAGAGACCCAGTACTTC; d_call: .; clone_size: .; v_call: TRBV18; j_call: TRBJ2-5
cdr3_aa: CASSFESGVGADTQYF; cdr3_nt: TGTGCCAGCAGTTTTGAGTCGGGAGTTGGCGCAGATACGCAGTATTTT; d_call: .; clone_size: .; v_call: TRBV28; j_call: TRBJ2-3
cdr3_aa: CASSVAPGGNTEAFF; cdr3_nt: TGTGCCAGCAGCGTAGCTCCAGGGGGGAACACTGAAGCTTTCTTT; d_call: TRBD1; clone_size: few; v_call: TRBV9; j_call: TRBJ1-1
cdr3_aa: CASSYKFGGTDTEAFF; cdr3_nt: TGTGCCAGCAGTTACAAATTCGGGGGTACTGACACTGAAGCTTTCTTT; d_call: .; clone_size: .; v_call: TRBV6-5; j_call: TRBJ1-1
cdr3_aa: CASARGGELFF; cdr3_nt: TGTGCCAGCGCAAGGGGCGGGGAGCTGTTTTTT; d_call: .; clone_size: .; v_call: TRBV28; j_call: TRBJ2-2
cdr3_aa: CASSYSWGPQSSVQFF; cdr3_nt: TGTGCCAGCAGTTACTCGTGGGGCCCGCAGAGTTCGGTACAGTTCTTC; d_call: .; clone_size: .; v_call: TRBV6-5; j_call: TRBJ2-1